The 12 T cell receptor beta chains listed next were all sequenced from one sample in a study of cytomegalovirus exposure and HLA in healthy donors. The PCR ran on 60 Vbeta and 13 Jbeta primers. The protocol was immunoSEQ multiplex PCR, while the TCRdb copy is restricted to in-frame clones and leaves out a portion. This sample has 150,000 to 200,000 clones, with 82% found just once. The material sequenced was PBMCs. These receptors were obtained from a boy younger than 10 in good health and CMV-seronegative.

In DNA, the CDR3 is TGTGCCATTAGCGGGAGCCAAGAGACCCAGTACTTC. Its protein is CAISGSQETQYF. The chain has TRBV2 and TRBJ2-5, with 9 bases that match TRBD2. This CDR3 has 12 residues. J lost 1 base, V lost 10 bases, and 1 base had no gene match. CDR1 and CDR2 from the germline V gene are SNHLY and FYNNEI.

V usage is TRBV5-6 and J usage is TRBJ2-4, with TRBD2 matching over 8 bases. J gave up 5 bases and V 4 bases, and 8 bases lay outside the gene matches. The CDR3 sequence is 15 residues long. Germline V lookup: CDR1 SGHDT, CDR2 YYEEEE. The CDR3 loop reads CASSRLAGRENIQYF. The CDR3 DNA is TGTGCCAGCAGCCGACTAGCCGGGAGGGAAAACATTCAGTACTTC.

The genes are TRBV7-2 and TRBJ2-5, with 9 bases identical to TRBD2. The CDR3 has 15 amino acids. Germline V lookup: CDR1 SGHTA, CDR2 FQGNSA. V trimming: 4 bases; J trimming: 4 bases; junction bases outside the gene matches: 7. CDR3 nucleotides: TGTGCCAGCAGCTCCGCGGGGGGGTGGGGAGAGACCCAGTACTTC. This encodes CASSSAGGWGETQYF.

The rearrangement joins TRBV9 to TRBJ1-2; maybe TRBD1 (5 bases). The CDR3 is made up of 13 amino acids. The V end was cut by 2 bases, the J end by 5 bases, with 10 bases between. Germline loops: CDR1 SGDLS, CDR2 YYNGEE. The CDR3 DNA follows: TGTGCCAGCAGCGTTGGCGGGGGGTATGGCTACACCTTC. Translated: CASSVGGGYGYTF. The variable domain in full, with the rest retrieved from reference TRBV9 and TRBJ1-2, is DSGVTQTPKHLITATGQRVTLRCSPRSGDLSVYWYQQSLDQGLQFLIQYYNGEERAKGNILERFSAQQFPDLHSELNLSSLELGDSALYFCASSVGGGYGYTFGSGTRLTVV.

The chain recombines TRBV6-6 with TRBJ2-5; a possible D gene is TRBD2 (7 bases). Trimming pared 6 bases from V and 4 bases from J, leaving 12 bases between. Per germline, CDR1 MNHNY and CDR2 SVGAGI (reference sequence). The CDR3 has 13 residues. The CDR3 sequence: CASRGGGGETQYF. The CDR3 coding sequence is TGTGCCAGCAGAGGGGGGGGAGGAGAGACCCAGTACTTC.

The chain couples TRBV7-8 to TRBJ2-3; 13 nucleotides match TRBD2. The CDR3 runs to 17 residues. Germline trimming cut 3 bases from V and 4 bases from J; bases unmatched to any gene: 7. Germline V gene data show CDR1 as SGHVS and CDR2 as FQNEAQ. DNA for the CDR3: TGTGCCAGCAGCTTTATACTAGCGGGGGGGATGGCAGATACGCAGTATTTT. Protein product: CASSFILAGGMADTQYF.

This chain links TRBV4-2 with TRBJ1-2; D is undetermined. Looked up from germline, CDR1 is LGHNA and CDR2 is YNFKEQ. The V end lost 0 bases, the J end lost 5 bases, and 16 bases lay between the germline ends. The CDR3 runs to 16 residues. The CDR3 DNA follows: TGTGCCAGCAGCCAAGATCTTGTGCCCTCGCGGTATGGCTACACCTTC. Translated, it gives CASSQDLVPSRYGYTF.

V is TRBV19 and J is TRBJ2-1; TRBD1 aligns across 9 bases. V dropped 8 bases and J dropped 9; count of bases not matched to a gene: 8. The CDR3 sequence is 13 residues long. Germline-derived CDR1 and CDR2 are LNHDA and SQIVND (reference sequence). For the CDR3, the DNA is TGTGCCAGTGGGGACAGGGTAATGAGTGAGCAGTTCTTC. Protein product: CASGDRVMSEQFF.

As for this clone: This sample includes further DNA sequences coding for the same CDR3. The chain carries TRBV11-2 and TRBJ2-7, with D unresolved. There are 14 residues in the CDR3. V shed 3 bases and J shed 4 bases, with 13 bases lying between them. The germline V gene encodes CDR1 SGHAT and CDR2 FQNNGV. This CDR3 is CASSFPAGSYEQYF. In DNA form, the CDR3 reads TGTGCCAGCAGCTTTCCTGCAGGTTCGTACGAGCAGTACTTC.

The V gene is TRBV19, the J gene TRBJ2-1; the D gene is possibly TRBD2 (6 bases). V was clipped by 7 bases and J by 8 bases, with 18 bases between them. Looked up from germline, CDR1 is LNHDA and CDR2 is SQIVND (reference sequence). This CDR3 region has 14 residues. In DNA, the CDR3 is TGTGCCAGTACCGGGACTGAACCAAGGGATGAGCAGTTCTTC. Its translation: CASTGTEPRDEQFF.

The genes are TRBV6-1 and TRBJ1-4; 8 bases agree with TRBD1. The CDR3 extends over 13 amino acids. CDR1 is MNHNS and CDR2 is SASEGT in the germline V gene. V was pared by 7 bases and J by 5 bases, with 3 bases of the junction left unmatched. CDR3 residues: CASMRQGNEKLFF. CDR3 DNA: TGTGCCAGCATGCGACAGGGGAATGAAAAACTGTTTTTT.

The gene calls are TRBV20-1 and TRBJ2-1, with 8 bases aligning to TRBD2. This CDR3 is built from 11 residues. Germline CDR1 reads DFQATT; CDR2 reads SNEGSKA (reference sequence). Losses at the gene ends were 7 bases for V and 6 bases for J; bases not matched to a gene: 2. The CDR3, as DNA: TGCAGTGGGACTAGCCGCAATGAGCAGTTCTTC. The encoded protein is CSGTSRNEQFF.